Listed below are T cell receptor beta chains from one sample, sequenced in a study of cytomegalovirus exposure and HLA in healthy donors. Repertoires were generated with immunoSEQ multiplex PCR, while TCRdb's copy carries only in-frame clones and drops some. The sample lists fewer than 200,000 clones; less than 90% were seen once. The sample was PBMCs. These receptors came from a woman in her 50s in good health and CMV-seropositive. Each CDR3 is given with its conserved first and last residue. A D gene is named only where the DNA matches it firmly. The size entry is marked missing in some rows and otherwise reads once, few, many or a size class.

j_call	d_call	clone_size	v_call	cdr3_nt	cdr3_aa
TRBJ2-7	.	.	TRBV9	TGTGCCAGCAGCCCTGTGGGGGGGGCCTCCTACGAGCAGTACTTC	CASSPVGGASYEQYF
TRBJ2-1	TRBD2	.	TRBV7-2	TGTGCCAGCAGCCTCTCCGGGACTAGCGGGATTGATGAGCAGTTCTTC	CASSLSGTSGIDEQFF
TRBJ2-3	TRBD2	.	TRBV27	TGTGCCAGCATAGGACTAGGGGGCACAGATACGCAGTATTTT	CASIGLGGTDTQYF
TRBJ2-1	.	.	TRBV28	TGTGCCAGCAGTTTATTGGGGGGGCCCCTAAACAATGAGCAGTTCTTC	CASSLLGGPLNNEQFF
TRBJ1-1	.	once	TRBV15	TGTGCCACCAGCAGAGAAATAGGGGAGGACACTGAAGCTTTCTTT	CATSREIGEDTEAFF
TRBJ2-1	TRBD2	.	TRBV7-2	TGTGCCAGCAGCACTAGAACGGGGGGCAATGAGCAGTTCTTC	CASSTRTGGNEQFF
TRBJ2-3	.	.	TRBV29-1	TGCAGCGTTGAGTTCGGGGGCACAGATACGCAGTATTTT	CSVEFGGTDTQYF
TRBJ2-3	TRBD2	.	TRBV7-2	TGTGCCAGCAGCTCTCGGACTAGCGGGGGCACAGATACGCAGTATTTT	CASSSRTSGGTDTQYF
TRBJ1-2	.	.	TRBV11-2	TGTGCCAGCAGCCTATTCCTCCCCTCATTAGACAATAACTATGGCTACACCTTC	CASSLFLPSLDNNYGYTF
TRBJ2-5	.	.	TRBV7-2	TGTGCCAGCAGCTTAGCTGGAGGGGGCTGGGAGACCCAGTACTTC	CASSLAGGGWETQYF
TRBJ2-7	TRBD1	.	TRBV9	TGTGCCAGCAGCGCGACAGGGGTGAGGTACGAGCAGTACTTC	CASSATGVRYEQYF
TRBJ2-3	.	.	TRBV5-1	TGCGCCAGCAGCTTCGATTTGAGGAAGCGGGGCACAGATACGCAGTATTTT	CASSFDLRKRGTDTQYF
TRBJ2-7	TRBD1	.	TRBV19	TGTGCCAGTAGTATAACAGGGGGATACGAGCAGTACTTC	CASSITGGYEQYF
TRBJ2-7	.	.	TRBV30	TGTGCCTGGAGTGTAGCGGTGGGGGGTTCCTACGAGCAGTACTTC	CAWSVAVGGSYEQYF
TRBJ2-7	TRBD2	.	TRBV5-1	TGCGCCAGCAGTACAGCCGGGGGGGCCAATTACGAGCAGTACTTC	CASSTAGGANYEQYF
TRBJ2-1	TRBD2	.	TRBV2	TGTGCCAGCAGTAAAACCGGGACTAGCGGGTACAATGAGCAGTTCTTC	CASSKTGTSGYNEQFF
TRBJ2-5	TRBD2	.	TRBV19	TGTGCCAGTAGTCTCGGACTAGCCGAAAACCAAGAGACCCAGTACTTC	CASSLGLAENQETQYF
TRBJ2-1	.	.	TRBV5-4	TGTGCCAGCAGCTCTGGAACTACAGGGATGGCCTACAATGAGCAGTTCTTC	CASSSGTTGMAYNEQFF
TRBJ1-1	TRBD1	once	TRBV19	TGTGCCAGTAGTATCTCACAGGGGACAAGGACTGAAGCTTTCTTT	CASSISQGTRTEAFF
TRBJ1-1	.	.	TRBV5-1	TGCGCCAGCAGCCTTAGCGCAGGGGTTGGGCACACTGAAGCTTTCTTT	CASSLSAGVGHTEAFF
TRBJ2-7	TRBD2	few	TRBV2	TGTGCCAGCAGGGGACTAGCTGACGAGCAGTACTTC	CASRGLADEQYF
TRBJ2-7	.	once	TRBV19	TGTGCCAGTAGTATACGGGATCGAGGACCCTACGAGCAGTACTTC	CASSIRDRGPYEQYF
TRBJ2-1	.	.	TRBV27	TGTGCCAGCAGTTTTGGGAGCCTCAATGAGCAGTTCTTC	CASSFGSLNEQFF
TRBJ2-7	.	few	TRBV9	TGTGCCAGCAGCGTGTCCACAGGCTACGAGCAGTACTTC	CASSVSTGYEQYF